The sequence of this TCR beta chain was determined in a study of T cell responses to AZD1222 COVID-19 vaccine. Libraries were prepared by immunoSEQ multiplex PCR; TCRdb keeps only in-frame clonotypes and omits some of them. The table lists roughly 130,000 clones, roughly 92% of them singletons. V lost 4 bases and J 0 bases, leaving 14 bases between the germline ends. Germline lookup yields CDR1 MGHDK and CDR2 SYGVNS. The CDR3 is 16 amino acids. The source was peripheral blood, collected on day 0 of AZD1222 vaccination. This TCR came from an adult in good health. This sequence joins TRBV25-1 and TRBJ2-3, with D perhaps given as TRBD1 or TRBD2 (6 bases each). CDR3: CASSVGGFASTDTQYF. DNA of the CDR3: TGTGCCAGCAGTGTCGGGGGCTTTGCTAGCACAGATACGCAGTATTTT.